This T cell receptor beta chain comes out of a study of read filtering for tumor transcriptome and immune sequencing. Study-wide results and limits: Without single-read clonotypes, shared clonotype proportions correlated more between IR-seq and RNA-seq.

The germline V gene has CDR1 LNHDA and CDR2 SQIVND (reference sequence). V lost 5 bases and J 5 bases, leaving 10 bases between the germline ends. This CDR3 has 13 amino acids. In this sample, this clonotype turned up many times. Its antigen is undetermined. Molecular barcoded adaptors covering alpha/delta and beta/gamma chains were used on roughly 370 ng RNA. TCRdb redid the calling of the reads with MiXCR, one entry per CDR3 protein. This table has approximately 140,000 distinct CDR3 sequences, 13% appearing once. Sequenced: a population of CD138-negative cells sorted from bone marrow. The J gene is TRBJ1-5, the V gene TRBV19, with D maybe TRBD1 (6 bases). The receptor comes from a donor over 35 with multiple myeloma. CDR3 protein: CASSSGQHQPQHF. CDR3 nucleotide sequence: TGTGCCAGTAGTTCGGGACAACATCAGCCCCAGCATTTT.